One sample yielded the 25 T cell receptor beta chains listed below, sequenced in a study of cytomegalovirus exposure and HLA in healthy donors. In the PCR, 60 Vbeta and 13 Jbeta primers were used. Using immunoSEQ multiplex PCR, the repertoire was profiled, and TCRdb retains in-frame clones only, with some absent. The data contain more than 20,000 clones, about 80% of them seen just once; the ten biggest clones take up around 7%. The specimen sequenced was PBMCs. Receptors originate from a man aged 55 to 70 in good health and CMV-seronegative.

The chain links TRBV28 to TRBJ2-6, with D uncertain. The CDR3 loop spans 13 amino acids. Germline V gives CDR1 MDHEN, CDR2 SYDVKM. V was trimmed by 9 bases and J by 1 base, leaving 7 bases between them. This chain's CDR3 is CASLRSGANVLTF. CDR3 sequence (DNA): TGTGCCAGTCTAAGATCTGGGGCCAACGTCCTGACTTTC.

The CDR3 bases are TGTGCCAGCAGCTTAGCTTACAGGACTGAAGCTTTCTTT. It translates to CASSLAYRTEAFF. The V call is TRBV11-3, the J call TRBJ1-1, with D possibly being TRBD1 (5 bases). The CDR3 contains 13 residues. Trimming stripped 1 base from V and 5 bases from J, with 8 bases between. CDR1 and CDR2 (germline): SGHNT, YENEEA. The variable domain in full, with the rest retrieved from reference TRBV11-3 and TRBJ1-1, is EAGVVQSPRYKIIEKKQPVAFWCNPISGHNTLYWYLQNLGQGPELLIRYENEEAVDDSQLPKDRFSAERLKGVDSTLKIQPAELGDSAVYLCASSLAYRTEAFFGQGTRLTVV.

The rearrangement joins TRBV29-1 to TRBJ2-1; a possible D gene is TRBD1 (5 bases). The CDR3 is made up of 15 amino acids. Germline CDR1 reads SQVTM; CDR2 reads ANQGSEA. Trimming removed 2 bases at V and 7 bases at J, with 18 bases between. The CDR3 sequence is CSVEIGRMSGNEQFF. The CDR3 bases are TGCAGCGTTGAAATCGGCAGAATGTCAGGGAATGAGCAGTTCTTC.

V gene TRBV7-9 combines with J gene TRBJ2-7; D is possibly TRBD1 (8 bases). Trimming left V 5 bases short and J 9 bases short, with 14 bases between. Germline V CDR1 and CDR2: SEHNR, FQNEAQ (reference sequence). The CDR3 has 12 residues. CDR3 coding DNA: TGTGCCAGCAGCGCCAACAGGGGGGGGCAGTACTTC. The encoded protein is CASSANRGGQYF. The whole variable domain, remainder taken from reference TRBV7-9 and TRBJ2-7, is DTGVSQNPRHKITKRGQNVTFRCDPISEHNRLYWYRQTLGQGPEFLTYFQNEAQLEKSRLLSDRFSAERPKGSFSTLEIQRTEQGDSAMYLCASSANRGGQYFGPGTRLTVT.

The chain carries TRBV19 and TRBJ1-2, with a possible D match to TRBD1 (5 bases). Trimming took off 4 bases at V and 4 bases at J, with 19 bases between the two ends. CDR3 length: 16 residues. The V gene's germline CDR1 is LNHDA and CDR2 SQIVND (reference sequence). For the CDR3, the DNA is TGTGCCAGTAGTAGATCGACAGCCCACGACGGCTATGGCTACACCTTC. This translates into CASSRSTAHDGYGYTF. Full variable domain (missing parts from reference TRBV19 and TRBJ1-2): DGGITQSPKYLFRKEGQNVTLSCEQNLNHDAMYWYRQDPGQGLRLIYYSQIVNDFQKGDIAEGYSVSREKKESFPLTVTSAQKNPTAFYLCASSRSTAHDGYGYTFGSGTRLTVV.

J is TRBJ1-1 and V is TRBV1; TRBD1, as called in the table, went unchecked against the DNA. TRBV1 is noted as a pseudogene. The CDR3 sequence is 16 residues long. CDR3 sequence reads: CTSTVAGGWLNTEAFF. In DNA, the CDR3 is TGCACCAGCACAGTTGCAGGGGGCTGGTTGAACACTGAAGCTTTCTTT.

This clone was detected only once. The V and J genes are TRBV12-5 and TRBJ1-2; a possible D gene is TRBD1 (5 bases). Trimming cost V 8 bases and J 4 bases, with 26 bases left between them. Germline CDR1 LGHNT, CDR2 FRNRAP. The CDR3 has 17 amino acids. CDR3 bases: TGTGCTAGTCGTGGGGGGAAGAGGTACCCAGGAATCTATGGCTACACCTTC. Encoded protein: CASRGGKRYPGIYGYTF.

The chain employs TRBV7-9 and TRBJ1-1, with D possibly matching TRBD1 (6 bases). The CDR3 is 15 residues long. V was pared by 5 bases and J by 0 bases, with 13 bases between. Germline V gives CDR1 SEHNR, CDR2 FQNEAQ (reference sequence). CDR3 nucleotides: TGTGCCAGCAGCCTACGGACAGCTATGAACACTGAAGCTTTCTTT. It encodes CASSLRTAMNTEAFF.

The chain's CDR3 is CASSLDRGTDTQYF. The CDR3 nucleotides read TGCGCCAGCAGCTTGGACAGGGGCACAGATACGCAGTATTTT. The chain is built from TRBV5-1 and TRBJ2-3; the D gene is possibly TRBD1 (6 bases). Trimming removed 0 bases at V and 1 base at J, with 6 bases between. The CDR3 covers 14 residues. CDR1 is SGHRS, CDR2 YFSETQ, per germline.

This clone was observed once. The V and J genes are TRBV5-1 and TRBJ2-1; D perhaps matches TRBD1 (6 bases). The CDR3 loop spans 13 amino acids. The germline CDR1 and CDR2 sequences are SGHRS and YFSETQ. Trimming took 2 bases from V and 9 from J, leaving 12 bases between them. CDR3 sequence: CASSLATGPEQFF. For the CDR3, the DNA is TGCGCCAGCAGCTTAGCTACAGGGCCTGAGCAGTTCTTC.

The genes are TRBV14 and TRBJ1-2; D is ambiguous. This CDR3 region has 13 residues. Between the trimmed V and J ends, which lost 4 bases and 5 bases, there was a span of 11 bases. Per the germline V gene, CDR1 is SGHDN and CDR2 is FVKESK. The CDR3 nucleotides read TGTGCCAGCAGCCTCAAATCCGGGTATGGCTACACCTTC. Protein product: CASSLKSGYGYTF.

The rearrangement uses TRBV5-1 and TRBJ1-1; 7 bases line up with TRBD1. The CDR3 totals 17 residues. J gave up 0 bases and V 2 bases, and 10 bases lay outside the gene matches. Germline-derived CDR1 and CDR2 are SGHRS and YFSETQ. CDR3 sequence (DNA): TGCGCCAGCAGCTTCCTTCCGGGACAGTTTATGAACACTGAAGCTTTCTTT. This encodes CASSFLPGQFMNTEAFF.

The chain combines TRBV19 with TRBJ2-3; TRBD2 agrees at 8 bases. The J segment lost 6 bases and the V segment lost 1 base, leaving 9 bases of the junction unmatched. Germline CDR1 LNHDA, CDR2 SQIVND (reference sequence). The CDR3 contains 16 residues. The CDR3 reads CASSIAGGPEVDTQYF. In DNA, the CDR3 is TGTGCCAGTAGTATAGCGGGAGGGCCGGAAGTTGATACGCAGTATTTT.

The count of this clone is one. The rearrangement joins TRBV7-6 to TRBJ2-5; D is undetermined. The V end was cut by 1 base, the J end by 5 bases, with 5 bases between. The CDR3 spans 12 residues. Germline loops: CDR1 SGHVS, CDR2 FNYEAQ. This CDR3 is CASSLGPETQYF. For the CDR3, the DNA is TGTGCCAGCAGCTTAGGGCCCGAGACCCAGTACTTC.

The chain is built from TRBV19 and TRBJ1-5, with TRBD1 matching 7 bases. The CDR3 totals 13 residues. V lost 4 bases to trimming and J lost 7 bases; unmatched junction nucleotides: 4. From germline, CDR1 is LNHDA and CDR2 SQIVND (reference sequence). The CDR3 sequence is CASSTGQEQPQHF. DNA for the CDR3: TGTGCCAGTAGTACAGGACAGGAACAGCCCCAGCATTTT.

The V call is TRBV18, the J call TRBJ2-7, with 14 bases fitting TRBD2. CDR1 and CDR2 (germline): KGHSH, LQKENI. This CDR3 is built from 13 residues. V lost 3 bases and J lost 10; bases outside the gene matches: 2. CDR3 residues: CASSPGTSGRQYF. The CDR3 DNA reads as TGTGCCAGCTCACCGGGGACTAGCGGGAGACAGTACTTC.

The chain carries TRBV14 and TRBJ2-7; 10 bases match TRBD2. J was trimmed by 3 bases and V by 8 bases; bases with no gene match: 16. This CDR3 has 17 amino acids. Germline V CDR1 and CDR2: SGHDN, FVKESK. CDR3 region: CASRPPASGRANYEQYF. The DNA of the CDR3 is TGTGCCAGCCGCCCCCCGGCCAGCGGGAGGGCCAACTACGAGCAGTACTTC.

This rearrangement joins TRBV5-4 to TRBJ1-1; D unresolved. The CDR3 contains 14 residues. Germline CDR1 reads SGHNT; CDR2 reads YYREEE (reference sequence). V was shortened by 1 base and J by 10 bases, with 17 bases between the two germline ends. The CDR3: CASSLPTEGVGAFF. In DNA form, the CDR3 reads TGTGCCAGCAGCTTGCCCACAGAGGGCGTAGGAGCTTTCTTT.

V is TRBV7-3 and J is TRBJ2-1, with TRBD2 as a possible D gene (5 bases). CDR1 is SGHTA and CDR2 is FQGTGA in the germline V gene. Trimming removed 3 bases from V and 4 bases from J, with 13 bases in between. The length of the CDR3 is 15 residues. CDR3 loop: CASSLTYSGYNEQFF. Here the CDR3 DNA reads TGTGCCAGCAGCTTGACCTACAGCGGATACAATGAGCAGTTCTTC.

This rearrangement joins TRBV19 to TRBJ1-1; weak D call: TRBD1 (5 bases). This CDR3 has 16 residues. V was pared by 1 base and J by 3 bases, with 15 bases between. Germline V gene lookup returns CDR1 LNHDA and CDR2 SQIVND (reference sequence). CDR3 protein: CASSIGGWGVYTEAFF. DNA of the CDR3: TGTGCCAGTAGTATAGGAGGCTGGGGCGTGTACACTGAAGCTTTCTTT.

V gene TRBV30 combines with J gene TRBJ1-1; the D gene is possibly TRBD1 (5 bases). There are 15 residues in the CDR3. The V gene lost 4 bases and the J gene lost 4 bases, with 19 bases spanning the gap. The germline CDR1 and CDR2 sequences are GTSNPN and SVGIG (reference sequence). This CDR3 reads CAWNTNTGWGTEAFF. The CDR3 DNA reads as TGTGCCTGGAACACGAATACAGGCTGGGGCACTGAAGCTTTCTTT.

The chain combines TRBV11-1 with TRBJ2-7; TRBD2 matches 7 bases. This CDR3 comprises 15 residues. CDR1 is SGHAT and CDR2 is FQDESV in the germline V gene (reference sequence). Trimming cost V 2 bases and J 2 bases; bases outside gene matches: 6. The CDR3 DNA is TGTGCCAGCAGCTTAAATTTCGGGACTACCTACGAGCAGTACTTC. Amino acids: CASSLNFGTTYEQYF.

This chain connects TRBV6-4 to TRBJ2-2; no definite D call. The CDR3 is 13 residues long. V lost 4 bases to trimming and J lost 4 bases, with 7 bases between them. Germline CDR1 is MRHNA and CDR2 is SNTAGT. The CDR3: CASSASRTGELFF. CDR3 DNA: TGTGCCAGCAGTGCCTCGCGCACCGGGGAGCTGTTTTTT.

This clone has a single count. This chain joins TRBV10-3 and TRBJ2-7, with a weak D call TRBD1 (6 bases). Looked up from germline, CDR1 is ENHRY and CDR2 is SYGVKD. V was pared by 4 bases and J by 6 bases, with 13 bases between. There are 13 residues in the CDR3. The CDR3 region is CAISGGLFLEQYF. In DNA form, the CDR3 reads TGTGCCATCAGTGGGGGGCTGTTCCTCGAGCAGTACTTC.

This clone is a singleton in its sample. The chain couples TRBV2 to TRBJ1-2; TRBD1 might be the D (5 bases). The germline V gene encodes CDR1 SNHLY and CDR2 FYNNEI. Trimming removed 2 bases from V and 4 bases from J, with 11 bases in between. The CDR3 runs 14 residues. The CDR3 DNA follows: TGTGCCAGCAGTGAACAGGGAGGACTCTATGGCTACACCTTC. Encoded protein: CASSEQGGLYGYTF.